The source of this TCR beta chain is a study of T cells after posttransplantation cyclophosphamide (dated by TCRdb to 2015 to 2016). As for the study more broadly: Using TRB sequencing, the study followed how the T cell repertoire reconstituted after myeloablative bone marrow transplantation in which posttransplantation cyclophosphamide served as GVHD prophylaxis. TRB sequencing was performed on blood from all 35 or so PTCy patients with 1-year posttransplant specimens. Because TRA and TRB clonality were tightly correlated in 9 samples, subsequent TCR analyses were focused on TRB only. TRB sequencing was also done on up to about 3 additional blood samples from 2 to 5.2 years after transplant in 3 patients, and on pretransplant blood from 4 patients. Public TRB sequences were searched against a database of over 3,000 sequences associated with responses to pathogens, tumor antigens, self-antigens and alloantigens. Antigen receptor sequencing was done on samples from around 32 PTCy-treated patients and from some 15 related bone marrow donors of those patients.

TRB sequencing used genomic DNA with the immunoSEQ assay at survey resolution or the hsTCRB kit. The published analysis was carried out like this. The immunoSEQ software handled initial read processing, and the LymphoSeq R package was used for repertoire analyses. For each TRB dataset, clonality was calculated as 1 minus normalized Shannon entropy, and the Gini coefficient was computed as well. To infer phenotypes in unsorted samples, TRB sequences from sorted subsets of the recipient or donor were mapped onto the unsorted samples of the same recipient. The clones in this table, taken by TCRdb from immuneACCESS, are in-frame only. Not every clone is retained; where verified, under half of the shortfall comes from an unresolved V gene, and the cause of the rest is unknown. The V and J calls and clone size were taken over from that table, and D and trimming were inferred from the DNA. Counted in this sample were tens of thousands of clones; 70% to 90% of them appeared once. In total, the top ten clones hold 14% to 15% of the sample.

Study-level results and caveats: Donor-recipient similarity was low at 1-2 months but increased during the first year, and donor CD8+ memory clones often dominated later blood repertoires. The TRB repertoires of T cells infiltrating skin or GI tract showed only limited overlap with the TRB repertoires of T cells in blood. Across roughly 40 patients, recipient CMV seropositivity and CMV reactivation were highly associated with TRB clonality; PTCy diversity was similar to CNI/methotrexate controls.

The PTCy-treated patients were enrolled in a prospective multi-institutional clinical trial. Mononuclear cells from peripheral blood and bone marrow were separated by Ficoll-Hypaque density centrifugation and then cryopreserved. Concerning this clone itself: The antigen this receptor binds is unknown. There are no base qualities to consult, and no much larger clone falls within one base.

This sequence was found in a woman aged 40-49 years with a blood cancer, CMV-positive, and with a related stem cell donor. The material sequenced was PBMCs.

The CDR3 protein is CASSDLRGLGANVLTF. The nucleotides are TGTGCCAGCAGTGACCTCAGGGGGCTGGGGGCCAACGTCCTGACTTTC. Recombination joined TRBV6-1 with TRBJ2-6; 8 bases in between match TRBD1. From V the trimming removes 3 bases and from J it removes 4 bases, while the gene matches leave 5 bases of the junction unaccounted for. The CDR3 measures 16 amino acids from cysteine to phenylalanine. The read is trimmed to its CDR3 DNA, 48 bases read in frame from base 1. CDR1 and CDR2 (MNHNS, SASEGT) derive from the germline V gene.